This T cell receptor (beta chain) was identified in a study of cytomegalovirus exposure and HLA in healthy donors. The study ran its PCR with 60 Vbeta and 13 Jbeta primers. Assay: immunoSEQ multiplex PCR; the TCRdb copy retains only in-frame clones and omits some. This sample has about 140,000 clones, with 79% found just once. The study, taken as a whole, reports: Researchers reported from a later analysis that most CMV-associated TCR beta chains appeared HLA-restricted. DRB1 showed the most TCR associations and HLA-C the fewest in a later analysis, as rates varied by HLA locus. The listing of some 170 TCR beta chains classed them as cytomegalovirus-associated. A few of the chains that were CMV-associated were confirmed in vitro to be specific for CMV antigens.

A note on this clone: Its target is not known.

The CDR3 sequence is 12 residues long. V was trimmed by 4 bases and J by 7 bases, leaving 13 bases between them. Germline CDR1 is SQVTM and CDR2 is ANQGSEA. This clonotype originated in a female donor in good health and CMV-seronegative. The sample consisted of PBMCs. The rearrangement joins TRBV29-1 to TRBJ1-2; a possible D gene is TRBD1 (5 bases). The CDR3 sequence is CSVAEGWGGYTF. The DNA for the CDR3 is TGCAGCGTTGCGGAGGGGTGGGGTGGCTACACCTTC.